The rows below give T cell receptor beta chains drawn from one sample of a study of blood T cell repertoires in COVID-19. TCRdb's copy holds only in-frame clones and misses some; the assay was immunoSEQ multiplex PCR. This sample carries under 200,000 clones, 87% of them seen once, and the ten largest clones take about 6.5%. The sample was PBMCs or T cells enriched from blood (not recorded which). The receptors shown here come from a woman aged 45-60 years who had recovered from COVID-19. The CDR3 runs from the conserved cysteine through the conserved F or W. Fields, in order: D gene, J gene, V gene, clone size, CDR3 protein, CDR3 DNA. D genes are given only for firm matches. The size of a clone is reported for some rows only, either as once, few or many, or as a class for expanded clones.

D: TRBD2
J: TRBJ2-7
V: TRBV7-8
size: -
CDR3: CASSRGLAATYEQYF
DNA: TGTGCCAGCAGCCGAGGACTAGCGGCGACCTACGAGCAGTACTTC

D: TRBD1
J: TRBJ2-1
V: TRBV6-2/TRBV6-3
size: -
CDR3: CASSYSEGQGSLNEQFF
DNA: TGTGCCAGCAGTTACTCGGAGGGACAGGGTAGCTTAAATGAGCAGTTCTTC

D: -
J: TRBJ1-4
V: TRBV30
size: once
CDR3: CAWSVSIRNEKLFF
DNA: TGTGCCTGGAGTGTATCCATCCGGAATGAAAAACTGTTTTTT

D: -
J: TRBJ2-7
V: TRBV7-9
size: -
CDR3: CASSLGTLSYEQYF
DNA: TGTGCCAGCAGCCTAGGGACATTGTCCTACGAGCAGTACTTC

D: -
J: TRBJ2-7
V: TRBV28
size: -
CDR3: CASSRRQVVNYEQYF
DNA: TGTGCCAGCAGTCGTCGACAAGTTGTTAACTACGAGCAGTACTTC

D: TRBD1
J: TRBJ2-5
V: TRBV27
size: -
CDR3: CASSLFSRQGQETQYF
DNA: TGTGCCAGCAGTTTATTCTCCCGACAGGGACAAGAGACCCAGTACTTC

D: -
J: TRBJ1-5
V: TRBV2
size: -
CDR3: CASHYYNQPQHF
DNA: TGTGCCAGCCATTACTACAATCAGCCCCAGCATTTT

D: TRBD2
J: TRBJ2-7
V: TRBV5-1
size: -
CDR3: CASSLVGGSLTLEQYF
DNA: TGCGCCAGCAGCTTGGTCGGCGGGAGTTTAACCCTCGAGCAGTACTTC

D: TRBD2
J: TRBJ2-1
V: TRBV30
size: -
CDR3: CAWSLAGDIKAPGNEQFF
DNA: TGTGCCTGGAGTTTAGCGGGAGATATTAAGGCCCCGGGCAATGAGCAGTTCTTC

D: -
J: TRBJ1-1
V: TRBV14
size: -
CDR3: CASSQEVLTGSSLGAFF
DNA: TGTGCCAGCAGCCAAGAAGTGCTGACGGGAAGTTCTTTAGGAGCTTTCTTT

D: TRBD2
J: TRBJ2-1
V: TRBV2
size: -
CDR3: CASSETTSGTLLDEQFF
DNA: TGTGCCAGCAGTGAAACGACTAGCGGGACCCTTTTGGATGAGCAGTTCTTC

D: -
J: TRBJ1-1
V: TRBV30
size: -
CDR3: CAWTFSMNTEAFF
DNA: TGTGCCTGGACATTTTCCATGAACACTGAAGCTTTCTTT

D: -
J: TRBJ1-1
V: TRBV11-2
size: -
CDR3: CASSPQRTVNTEAFF
DNA: TGTGCCAGCAGCCCACAGCGGACAGTGAACACTGAAGCTTTCTTT

D: -
J: TRBJ2-2
V: TRBV19
size: -
CDR3: CASMEVGLSTGELFF
DNA: TGTGCCAGTATGGAAGTGGGCTTGAGTACCGGGGAGCTGTTTTTT

D: TRBD2
J: TRBJ2-7
V: TRBV6-5
size: -
CDR3: CASRPTSGRAHEQYF
DNA: TGTGCCAGCAGACCTACTAGCGGGAGGGCCCACGAGCAGTACTTC

D: TRBD1
J: TRBJ2-7
V: TRBV9
size: -
CDR3: CASSPGTARYEQYF
DNA: TGTGCCAGCAGCCCCGGGACAGCTAGATACGAGCAGTACTTC

D: TRBD1
J: TRBJ1-5
V: TRBV7-2
size: few
CDR3: CASSLYQGATQPQHF
DNA: TGTGCCAGCAGCTTATATCAGGGGGCCACTCAGCCCCAGCATTTT

D: -
J: TRBJ1-2
V: TRBV7-2
size: few
CDR3: CASSLEFAAYYGYTF
DNA: TGTGCCAGCAGCCTTGAGTTCGCGGCCTACTATGGCTACACCTTC

D: -
J: TRBJ2-7
V: TRBV28
size: -
CDR3: CASSLWDSSYEQYF
DNA: TGTGCCAGCAGTTTATGGGACAGCTCCTACGAGCAGTACTTC

D: TRBD1
J: TRBJ2-6
V: TRBV5-1
size: -
CDR3: CASRRTGTGYMSGANVLTF
DNA: TGCGCCAGCAGGCGCACCGGGACAGGGTATATGTCTGGGGCCAACGTCCTGACTTTC

D: -
J: TRBJ2-7
V: TRBV2
size: -
CDR3: CASSGGHPSRAEQYF
DNA: TGTGCCAGCAGTGGGGGACATCCATCCCGCGCCGAGCAGTACTTC

D: TRBD1
J: TRBJ1-2
V: TRBV15
size: once
CDR3: CATSKRGQGEGYTF
DNA: TGTGCCACCAGCAAAAGGGGGCAGGGTGAAGGCTACACCTTC

D: TRBD2
J: TRBJ2-1
V: TRBV10-3
size: -
CDR3: CAIASGKGNEQFF
DNA: TGTGCCATCGCTAGCGGTAAAGGGAATGAGCAGTTCTTC

D: -
J: TRBJ2-1
V: TRBV18
size: -
CDR3: CASSNQTVYNEQFF
DNA: TGTGCCAGCTCAAACCAAACAGTCTACAATGAGCAGTTCTTC

D: -
J: TRBJ2-1
V: TRBV5-1
size: -
CDR3: CASSIGEGSSYNEQFF
DNA: TGCGCCAGCAGCATCGGAGAGGGAAGCTCCTACAATGAGCAGTTCTTC

D: -
J: TRBJ1-5
V: TRBV3-1/TRBV3-2
size: -
CDR3: CASSQDSSNQPQHF
DNA: TGTGCCAGCAGCCAGGACAGTTCCAATCAGCCCCAGCATTTT

D: -
J: TRBJ2-3
V: TRBV3-1/TRBV3-2
size: -
CDR3: CASRRLHSTDTQYF
DNA: TGTGCCAGCAGACGACTCCACTCCACAGATACGCAGTATTTT

D: TRBD1
J: TRBJ2-2
V: TRBV28
size: -
CDR3: CASSSRTGWPTGELFF
DNA: TGTGCCAGCAGTTCGAGGACAGGGTGGCCCACCGGGGAGCTGTTTTTT

D: TRBD2
J: TRBJ2-7
V: TRBV3-1/TRBV3-2
size: -
CDR3: CASSQRALAEYEQYF
DNA: TGTGCCAGCAGCCAAAGGGCACTAGCGGAGTACGAGCAGTACTTC

D: TRBD1
J: TRBJ2-2
V: TRBV28
size: once
CDR3: CASRRTGAGELFF
DNA: TGTGCCAGCAGGCGGACAGGGGCCGGGGAGCTGTTTTTT

D: TRBD2
J: TRBJ2-7
V: TRBV5-6
size: -
CDR3: CASSSWTSGSSYEQYF
DNA: TGTGCCAGCAGCTCCTGGACTAGCGGGAGCTCCTACGAGCAGTACTTC

D: TRBD2
J: TRBJ2-1
V: TRBV27
size: -
CDR3: CARLGTSGRVASNEQFF
DNA: TGTGCCAGACTCGGGACTAGCGGGAGGGTCGCATCCAATGAGCAGTTCTTC

D: TRBD1
J: TRBJ2-7
V: TRBV7-9
size: -
CDR3: CASSLARTGGFHEQYF
DNA: TGTGCCAGCAGCTTAGCGAGGACAGGGGGCTTCCACGAGCAGTACTTC

D: TRBD1
J: TRBJ1-4
V: TRBV25-1
size: once
CDR3: CASSVGGSGDEKLFF
DNA: TGTGCCAGCAGTGTAGGGGGCTCGGGGGATGAAAAACTGTTTTTT

D: -
J: TRBJ2-2
V: TRBV1
size: -
CDR3: CTSSHPSGGSGELFF
DNA: TGCACCAGCAGCCATCCGTCAGGGGGCTCCGGGGAGCTGTTTTTT

D: -
J: TRBJ1-1
V: TRBV27
size: -
CDR3: CASSRQGAVNTEAFF
DNA: TGTGCCAGCAGTCGGCAAGGGGCCGTGAACACTGAAGCTTTCTTT

D: -
J: TRBJ2-4
V: TRBV6-5
size: -
CDR3: CASTYGSKENIQYF
DNA: TGTGCCAGCACCTATGGTAGCAAAGAAAACATTCAGTACTTC

D: TRBD1
J: TRBJ2-1
V: TRBV18
size: -
CDR3: CASSQTGGAGSNEQFF
DNA: TGTGCCAGCTCACAAACAGGGGGTGCAGGATCCAATGAGCAGTTCTTC

D: -
J: TRBJ1-6
V: TRBV20-1
size: few
CDR3: CSASGQGGNSPLHF
DNA: TGCAGTGCTAGTGGTCAGGGAGGGAATTCACCCCTCCACTTT

D: TRBD1
J: TRBJ1-1
V: TRBV18
size: -
CDR3: CASSPPGYLTGANTEAFF
DNA: TGTGCCAGCTCACCACCGGGGTACTTGACAGGGGCGAACACTGAAGCTTTCTTT

D: -
J: TRBJ1-2
V: TRBV4-3
size: once
CDR3: CASSMPAGRGYTF
DNA: TGCGCCAGCTCAATGCCGGCAGGGAGGGGCTACACCTTC

D: -
J: TRBJ2-3
V: TRBV10-3
size: -
CDR3: CAISEGLDTQYF
DNA: TGTGCCATCAGTGAGGGCTTAGATACGCAGTATTTT